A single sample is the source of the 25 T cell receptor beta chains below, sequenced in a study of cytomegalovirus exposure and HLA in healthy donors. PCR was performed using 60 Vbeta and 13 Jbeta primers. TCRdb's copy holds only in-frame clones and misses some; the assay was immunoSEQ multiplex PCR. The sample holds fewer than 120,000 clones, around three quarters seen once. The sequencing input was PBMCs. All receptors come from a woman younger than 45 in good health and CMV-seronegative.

CDR3 sequence (DNA): TGTGCCAGCAGCTTATTTCGTCAGGGTCAAGAGACCCAGTACTTC. Amino acids: CASSLFRQGQETQYF. The chain joins TRBV7-2 to TRBJ2-5; the D gene is possibly TRBD1 (5 bases). The germline gives CDR1 SGHTA, CDR2 FQGNSA. The CDR3 extends over 15 amino acids. Trimming took off 2 bases at V and 2 bases at J, with 12 bases between the two ends. The full variable domain, with the rest looked up from reference TRBV7-2 and TRBJ2-5, is GAGVSQSPSNKVTEKGKDVELRCDPISGHTALYWYRQSLGQGLEFLIYFQGNSAPDKSGLPSDRFSAERTGGSVSTLTIQRTQQEDSAVYLCASSLFRQGQETQYFGPGTRLLVL.

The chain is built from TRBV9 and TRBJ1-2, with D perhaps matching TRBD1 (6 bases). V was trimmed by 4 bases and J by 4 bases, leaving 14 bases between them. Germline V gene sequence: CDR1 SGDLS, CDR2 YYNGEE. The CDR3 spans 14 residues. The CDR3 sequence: CASSLGQTAYGYTF. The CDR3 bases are TGTGCCAGCAGCCTAGGACAGACAGCCTATGGCTACACCTTC.

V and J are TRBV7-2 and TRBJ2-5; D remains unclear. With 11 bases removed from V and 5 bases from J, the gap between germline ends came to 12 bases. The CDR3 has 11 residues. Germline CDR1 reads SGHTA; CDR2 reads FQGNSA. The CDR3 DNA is TGTGCCGTGCTTGAGGTGGAGACCCAGTACTTC. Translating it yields CAVLEVETQYF.

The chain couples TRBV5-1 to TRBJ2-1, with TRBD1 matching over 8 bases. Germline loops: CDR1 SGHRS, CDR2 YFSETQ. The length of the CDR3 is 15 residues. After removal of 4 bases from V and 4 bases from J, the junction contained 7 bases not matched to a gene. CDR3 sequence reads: CASSLAGGRYNEQFF. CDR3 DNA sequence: TGCGCCAGCAGCCTCGCAGGGGGCCGGTACAATGAGCAGTTCTTC.

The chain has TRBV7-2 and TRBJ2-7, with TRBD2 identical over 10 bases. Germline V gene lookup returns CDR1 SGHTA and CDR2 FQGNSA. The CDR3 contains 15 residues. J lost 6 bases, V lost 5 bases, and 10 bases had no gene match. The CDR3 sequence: CASSQQTTSGTEQYF. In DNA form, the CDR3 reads TGTGCCAGCAGCCAGCAGACTACTAGCGGGACCGAGCAGTACTTC. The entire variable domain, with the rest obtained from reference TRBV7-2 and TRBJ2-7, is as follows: GAGVSQSPSNKVTEKGKDVELRCDPISGHTALYWYRQSLGQGLEFLIYFQGNSAPDKSGLPSDRFSAERTGGSVSTLTIQRTQQEDSAVYLCASSQQTTSGTEQYFGPGTRLTVT.

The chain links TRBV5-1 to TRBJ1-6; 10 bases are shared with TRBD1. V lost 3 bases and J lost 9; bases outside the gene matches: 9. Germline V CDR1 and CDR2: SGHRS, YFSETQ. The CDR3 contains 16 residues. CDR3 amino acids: CASSSEVGQGSSPLHF. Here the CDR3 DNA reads TGCGCCAGCAGCTCGGAGGTGGGACAGGGGTCTTCACCCCTCCACTTT.

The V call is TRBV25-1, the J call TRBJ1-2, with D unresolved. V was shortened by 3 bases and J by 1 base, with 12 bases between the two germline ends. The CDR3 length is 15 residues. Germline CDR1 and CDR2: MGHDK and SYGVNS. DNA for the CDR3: TGTGCCAGCAGTGAGTGGGCAGGCGATAACTATGGCTACACCTTC. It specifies CASSEWAGDNYGYTF.

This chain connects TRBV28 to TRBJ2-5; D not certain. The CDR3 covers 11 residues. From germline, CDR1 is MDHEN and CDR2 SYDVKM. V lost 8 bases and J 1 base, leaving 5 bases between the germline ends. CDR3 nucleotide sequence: TGTGCCAGCCGCGGCCAAGAGACCCAGTACTTC. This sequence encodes CASRGQETQYF.

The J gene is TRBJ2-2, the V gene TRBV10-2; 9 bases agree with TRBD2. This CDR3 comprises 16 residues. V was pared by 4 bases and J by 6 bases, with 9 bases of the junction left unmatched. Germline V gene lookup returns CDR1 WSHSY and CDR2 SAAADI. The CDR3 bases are TGCGCCAGCAGTGGGCGGGGCGGGGGGGCGTCCGGGGAGCTGTTTTTT. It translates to CASSGRGGGASGELFF.

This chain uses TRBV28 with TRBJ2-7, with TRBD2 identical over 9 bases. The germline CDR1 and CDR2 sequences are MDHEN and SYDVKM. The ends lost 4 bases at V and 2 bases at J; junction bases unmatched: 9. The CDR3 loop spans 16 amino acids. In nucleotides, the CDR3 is TGTGCCAGCAGTTCTAGCGGGATCGTAGCCGCCTACGAGCAGTACTTC. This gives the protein CASSSSGIVAAYEQYF. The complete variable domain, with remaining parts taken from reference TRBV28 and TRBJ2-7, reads DVKVTQSSRYLVKRTGEKVFLECVQDMDHENMFWYRQDPGLGLRLIYFSYDVKMKEKGDIPEGYSVSREKKERFSLILESASTNQTSMYLCASSSSGIVAAYEQYFGPGTRLTVT.

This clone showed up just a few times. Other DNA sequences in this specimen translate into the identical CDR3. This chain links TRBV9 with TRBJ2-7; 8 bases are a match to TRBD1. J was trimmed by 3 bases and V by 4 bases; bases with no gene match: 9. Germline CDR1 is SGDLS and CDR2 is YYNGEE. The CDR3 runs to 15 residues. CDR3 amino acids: CASSLTGQGGYEQYF. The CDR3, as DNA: TGTGCCAGCAGCCTGACCGGACAGGGTGGCTACGAGCAGTACTTC.

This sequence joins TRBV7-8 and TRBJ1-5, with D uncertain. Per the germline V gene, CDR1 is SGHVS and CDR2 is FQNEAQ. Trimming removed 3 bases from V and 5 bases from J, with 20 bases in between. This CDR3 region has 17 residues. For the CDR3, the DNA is TGTGCCAGCAGCTTTTTATCTCGTCAGGAGGGTGATCAGCCCCAGCATTTT. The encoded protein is CASSFLSRQEGDQPQHF.

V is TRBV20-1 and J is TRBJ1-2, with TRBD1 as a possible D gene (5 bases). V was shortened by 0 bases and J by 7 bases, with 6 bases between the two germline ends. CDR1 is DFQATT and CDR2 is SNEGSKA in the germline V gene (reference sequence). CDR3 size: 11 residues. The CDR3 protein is CSARETVGYTF. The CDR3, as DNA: TGCAGTGCTAGAGAGACAGTTGGCTACACCTTC.

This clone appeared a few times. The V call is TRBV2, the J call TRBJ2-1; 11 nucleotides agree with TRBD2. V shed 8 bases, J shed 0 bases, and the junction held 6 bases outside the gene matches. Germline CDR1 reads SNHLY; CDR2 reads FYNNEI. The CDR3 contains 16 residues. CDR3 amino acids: CASGRSGGGSYNEQFF. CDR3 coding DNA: TGTGCCAGCGGTCGTAGCGGGGGGGGCTCCTACAATGAGCAGTTCTTC.

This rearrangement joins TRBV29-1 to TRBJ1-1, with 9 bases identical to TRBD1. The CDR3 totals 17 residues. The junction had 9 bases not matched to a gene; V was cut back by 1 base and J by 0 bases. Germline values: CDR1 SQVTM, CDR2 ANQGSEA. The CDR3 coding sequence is TGCAGCGTTGAAGGACAGGGGGGAACTGGAATGAACACTGAAGCTTTCTTT. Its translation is CSVEGQGGTGMNTEAFF.

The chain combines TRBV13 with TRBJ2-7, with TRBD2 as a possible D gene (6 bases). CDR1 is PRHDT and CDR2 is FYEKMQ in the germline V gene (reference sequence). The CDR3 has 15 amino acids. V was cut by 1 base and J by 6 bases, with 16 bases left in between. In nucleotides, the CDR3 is TGTGCCAGCAGCTTAGCGGAGGAGGGAATAGCCGAGCAGTACTTC. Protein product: CASSLAEEGIAEQYF.

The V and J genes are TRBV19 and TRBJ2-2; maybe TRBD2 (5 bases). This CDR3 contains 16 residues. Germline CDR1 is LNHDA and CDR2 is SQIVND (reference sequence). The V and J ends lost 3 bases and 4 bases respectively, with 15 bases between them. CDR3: CASSMPGEHSTGELFF. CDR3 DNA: TGTGCCAGTAGTATGCCCGGGGAGCACTCCACCGGGGAGCTGTTTTTT.

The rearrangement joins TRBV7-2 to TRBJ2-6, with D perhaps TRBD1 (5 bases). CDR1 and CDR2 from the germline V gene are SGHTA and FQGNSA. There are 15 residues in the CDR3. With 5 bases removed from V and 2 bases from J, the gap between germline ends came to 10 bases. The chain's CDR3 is CASSPRVAGANVLTF. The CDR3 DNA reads TGTGCCAGCAGCCCCAGGGTAGCTGGGGCCAACGTCCTGACTTTC.

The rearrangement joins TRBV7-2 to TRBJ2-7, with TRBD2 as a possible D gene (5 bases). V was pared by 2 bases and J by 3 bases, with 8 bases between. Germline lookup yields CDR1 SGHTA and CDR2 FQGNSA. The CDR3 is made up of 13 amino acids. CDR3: CASSLNGNYEQYF. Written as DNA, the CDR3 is TGTGCCAGCAGCTTAAACGGGAACTACGAGCAGTACTTC.

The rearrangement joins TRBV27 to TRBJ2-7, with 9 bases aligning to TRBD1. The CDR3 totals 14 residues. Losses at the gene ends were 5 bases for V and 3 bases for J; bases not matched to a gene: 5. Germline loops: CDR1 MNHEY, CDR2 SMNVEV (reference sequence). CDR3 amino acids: CASSPGTGIYEQYF. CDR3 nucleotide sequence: TGTGCCAGCAGTCCCGGGACAGGGATCTACGAGCAGTACTTC.

The CDR3 DNA reads TGCGCCAGCAGCCAAGTCGACAGGGGTGAAACTGAAGCTTTCTTT. Translating it yields CASSQVDRGETEAFF. V usage is TRBV4-3 and J usage is TRBJ1-1; 8 nucleotides align to TRBD1. CDR3 size: 15 residues. Germline assignment: CDR1 LGHNA and CDR2 YSLEER. With 1 base clipped from V and 5 bases from J, the junction kept 6 bases outside the gene matches.

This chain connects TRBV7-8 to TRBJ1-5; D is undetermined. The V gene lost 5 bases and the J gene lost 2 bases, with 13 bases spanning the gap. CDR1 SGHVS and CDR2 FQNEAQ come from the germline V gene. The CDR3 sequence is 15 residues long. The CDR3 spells CASSPVRSGNQPQHF. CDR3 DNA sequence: TGTGCCAGCAGCCCGGTGAGGTCCGGCAATCAGCCCCAGCATTTT.

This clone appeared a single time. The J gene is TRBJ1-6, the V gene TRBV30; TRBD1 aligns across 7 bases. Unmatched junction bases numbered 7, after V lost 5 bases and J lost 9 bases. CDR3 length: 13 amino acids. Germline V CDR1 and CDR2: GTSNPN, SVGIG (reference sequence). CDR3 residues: CAWDTGVRSPLHF. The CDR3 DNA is TGTGCCTGGGATACAGGGGTACGTTCACCCCTCCACTTT.

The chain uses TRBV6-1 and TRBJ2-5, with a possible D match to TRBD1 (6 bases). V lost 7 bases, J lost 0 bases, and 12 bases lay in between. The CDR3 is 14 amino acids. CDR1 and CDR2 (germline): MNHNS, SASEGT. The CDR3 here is CASNRQDNQETQYF. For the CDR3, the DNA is TGTGCCAGCAATCGACAGGACAACCAAGAGACCCAGTACTTC.

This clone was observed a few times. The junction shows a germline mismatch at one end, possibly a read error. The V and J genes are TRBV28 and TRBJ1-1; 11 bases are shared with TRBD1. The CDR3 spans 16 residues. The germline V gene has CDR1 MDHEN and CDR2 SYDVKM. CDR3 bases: TGTGCCAGCAGTCCGATCGGACAGGGGGCGAACGCTGAAGCTTTCTTT. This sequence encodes CASSPIGQGANAEAFF.